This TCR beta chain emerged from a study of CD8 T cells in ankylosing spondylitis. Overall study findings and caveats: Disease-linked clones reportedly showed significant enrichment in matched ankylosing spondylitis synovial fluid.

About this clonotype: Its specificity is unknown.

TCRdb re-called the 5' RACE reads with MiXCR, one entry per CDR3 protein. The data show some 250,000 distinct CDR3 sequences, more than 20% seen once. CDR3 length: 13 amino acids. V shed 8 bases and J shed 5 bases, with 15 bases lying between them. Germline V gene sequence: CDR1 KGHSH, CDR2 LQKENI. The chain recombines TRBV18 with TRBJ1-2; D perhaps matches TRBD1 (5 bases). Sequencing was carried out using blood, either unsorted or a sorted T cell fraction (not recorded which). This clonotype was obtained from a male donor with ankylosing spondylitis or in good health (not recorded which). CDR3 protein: CASGAGTVYGYTF. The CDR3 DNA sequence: TGTGCCAGCGGAGCCGGGACTGTTTATGGCTACACCTTC.